This T cell receptor beta chain was identified during a study of T cells after posttransplantation cyclophosphamide. This clone has a count of ten or more. The antigen is not known. The repertoire was sequenced with immunoSEQ multiplex PCR; TCRdb's copy has only in-frame clones and lacks some. Altogether 12,000 or so clones were found in the sample, and no singletons occur. Study observations and caveats: Tissue-infiltrating T cells from skin or gut overlapped little with blood T cells. Recipient CMV seropositivity and CMV reactivation strongly tracked TRB clonality.

The CDR3 consists of 14 residues. CDR1 and CDR2 from the germline V gene are SEHNR and FQNEAQ (reference sequence). Trimming took 3 bases from V and 6 from J, leaving 15 bases between them. The sequencing input was PBMCs. The chain has TRBV7-9 and TRBJ2-7; D is perhaps TRBD2 (6 bases). The source is a woman between 40 and 50 years old in good health, CMV-negative, and a related stem cell transplant donor. CDR3 protein: CASSFGGESVEQYF. In DNA, the CDR3 is TGTGCCAGCAGCTTCGGCGGGGAATCGGTCGAGCAGTACTTC.